The 22 T cell receptor beta chains given below trace back to one sample, sequenced in a study of blood T cell repertoires in COVID-19. The assay was immunoSEQ multiplex PCR, and TCRdb's table has in-frame clones only and misses some. This table has around 500,000 clones, 88% appearing once. Sequenced: PBMCs or T cells enriched from blood (not recorded which). These receptors all come from a middle-aged woman who had recovered from COVID-19.

The rearrangement uses TRBV6-5 and TRBJ1-2, with 8 bases aligning to TRBD1. Losses at the gene ends were 5 bases for V and 0 bases for J; bases not matched to a gene: 2. The CDR3 loop spans 14 amino acids. Germline V gene data show CDR1 as MNHEY and CDR2 as SVGAGI. CDR3 in amino acids: CASSKQGANYGYTF. DNA for the CDR3: TGTGCCAGCAGTAAACAGGGGGCTAACTATGGCTACACCTTC.

The chain is built from TRBV5-4 and TRBJ1-1, with TRBD1 identical over 9 bases. V shed 5 bases, J shed 3 bases, and the junction held 8 bases outside the gene matches. Germline V gene sequence: CDR1 SGHNT, CDR2 YYREEE (reference sequence). CDR3 length: 15 amino acids. This CDR3 reads CASSPRGTGYTEAFF. Here the CDR3 DNA reads TGTGCCAGCAGTCCTCGCGGGACAGGGTACACTGAAGCTTTCTTT.

The chain joins TRBV4-3 to TRBJ2-1; TRBD2 agrees at 12 bases. The CDR3 has 15 residues. Trimming cost V 2 bases and J 7 bases; bases outside gene matches: 3. Germline lookup yields CDR1 LGHNA and CDR2 YSLEER. CDR3 in DNA: TGCGCCAGCAGCCAATCTCTAGCGGGAGGGAATGAGCAGTTCTTC. Its protein is CASSQSLAGGNEQFF.

The V gene is TRBV9, the J gene TRBJ2-5, with 7 bases fitting TRBD2. This CDR3 spans 18 amino acids. In germline, CDR1 is SGDLS, CDR2 YYNGEE. V was clipped by 3 bases and J by 1 base; unmatched bases: 15. DNA for the CDR3: TGTGCCAGCAGCGCGACCCCCCTACCGGGACTACTCCAAGAGACCCAGTACTTC. It translates to CASSATPLPGLLQETQYF. The whole variable domain, filled in from reference TRBV9 and TRBJ2-5, reads DSGVTQTPKHLITATGQRVTLRCSPRSGDLSVYWYQQSLDQGLQFLIQYYNGEERAKGNILERFSAQQFPDLHSELNLSSLELGDSALYFCASSATPLPGLLQETQYFGPGTRLLVL.

This clone was picked up a small number of times. The chain's CDR3 is CASSLLTGGRYEQYF. DNA for the CDR3: TGTGCCAGCAGTCTGCTAACAGGGGGTCGGTACGAGCAGTACTTC. V gene TRBV4-2 combines with J gene TRBJ2-7; 8 bases fit TRBD1. There are 15 residues in the CDR3. V lost 6 bases to trimming and J lost 4 bases; unmatched junction nucleotides: 11. CDR1 is LGHNA, CDR2 YNFKEQ, per germline.

The CDR3 nucleotides are TGTGCCAGCAGTGTGAGGACAGGGAATGAAAAACTGTTTTTT. It specifies CASSVRTGNEKLFF. This rearrangement joins TRBV2 to TRBJ1-4; 8 bases are a match to TRBD1. Trimming removed 4 bases from V and 5 bases from J; junction bases left unmatched: 3. Germline CDR1 reads SNHLY; CDR2 reads FYNNEI. The CDR3 consists of 14 residues.

The genes are TRBV7-2 and TRBJ2-7; no reliable D call. CDR1 is SGHTA, CDR2 FQGNSA, per germline. V shed 5 bases and J shed 0 bases, with 11 bases lying between them. The CDR3 spans 14 residues. As DNA, the CDR3 is TGTGCCAGCAGCCCTGGGCCGGACTCCTACGAGCAGTACTTC. This codes for CASSPGPDSYEQYF.

The rearrangement uses TRBV15 and TRBJ1-5, with D hard to call. Per germline, CDR1 LNHNV and CDR2 YYDKDF (reference sequence). V was cut by 0 bases and J by 8 bases, with 14 bases left in between. This CDR3 is built from 15 residues. CDR3 amino acids: CATSRDFEGLKPQHF. CDR3 sequence (DNA): TGTGCCACCAGCAGAGATTTTGAGGGCTTGAAGCCCCAGCATTTT. The full variable domain, completed using reference TRBV15 and TRBJ1-5, is DAMVIQNPRYQVTQFGKPVTLSCSQTLNHNVMYWYQQKSSQAPKLLFHYYDKDFNNEADTPDNFQSRRPNTSFCFLDIRSPGLGDTAMYLCATSRDFEGLKPQHFGDGTRLSIL.

The J gene is TRBJ1-6, the V gene TRBV7-9; D gene unclear. The CDR3 is 14 residues long. Germline-derived CDR1 and CDR2 are SEHNR and FQNEAQ (reference sequence). V gave up 6 bases and J gave up 9 bases, with 15 bases separating them. CDR3 protein: CASSQNDGISPLHF. CDR3 coding DNA: TGTGCCAGCAGTCAGAACGACGGGATTTCACCCCTCCACTTT.

The chain carries TRBV6-1 and TRBJ2-2; 7 bases agree with TRBD1. The junction had 0 bases not matched to a gene; V was cut back by 3 bases and J by 5 bases. The CDR3 runs to 13 residues. Looked up from germline, CDR1 is MNHNS and CDR2 is SASEGT. CDR3 sequence: CASSETGTGELFF. The CDR3 coding sequence is TGTGCCAGCAGTGAGACAGGGACCGGGGAGCTGTTTTTT.

The genes are TRBV4-1 and TRBJ1-5; D is unresolved. The CDR3 loop spans 19 amino acids. Trimming shortened V by 2 bases and J by 4 bases, and 24 bases separated the two germline ends. CDR1 and CDR2 from the germline V gene are MGHRA and YSYEKL. CDR3 residues: CASSQTPNRVLLSNQPQHF. The DNA of the CDR3 is TGCGCCAGCAGCCAAACGCCCAACCGAGTTTTATTGAGTAATCAGCCCCAGCATTTT.

The chain is built from TRBV29-1 and TRBJ1-4, with D tentatively TRBD1 (6 bases). The length of the CDR3 is 11 residues. The ends were cut back, 5 bases at V and 8 bases at J, with 9 bases in the middle. Germline V gene sequence: CDR1 SQVTM, CDR2 ANQGSEA. CDR3 protein: CSVLGAEKLFF. As DNA, the CDR3 is TGCAGCGTTTTGGGGGCCGAAAAACTGTTTTTT.

CDR3 sequence: CSVMGSGKNYEQYF. CDR3 DNA: TGCAGCGTGATGGGGAGCGGAAAGAACTACGAGCAGTACTTC. The chain recombines TRBV29-1 with TRBJ2-7, with D tentatively TRBD2 (5 bases). V was shortened by 6 bases and J by 3 bases, with 18 bases between the two germline ends. Germline V gene sequence: CDR1 SQVTM, CDR2 ANQGSEA. The CDR3 is 14 amino acids.

DNA of the CDR3: TGTGCCAGTACCCACGACAGATCGCCGGGCTACACCTTC. Translated, it gives CASTHDRSPGYTF. This chain uses TRBV19 with TRBJ1-2; tentatively, D is TRBD1 (5 bases). The germline gives CDR1 LNHDA, CDR2 SQIVND (reference sequence). The CDR3 contains 13 residues. V lost 7 bases and J 8 bases, leaving 17 bases between the germline ends.

This clone was detected only once. The rearrangement uses TRBV6-5 and TRBJ1-5; unclear D gene. Germline V gene data show CDR1 as MNHEY and CDR2 as SVGAGI. Trimming took off 0 bases at V and 4 bases at J, with 10 bases between the two ends. The CDR3 has 15 amino acids. The CDR3 loop reads CASSYSILGNQPQHF. The CDR3 bases are TGTGCCAGCAGTTACTCTATACTCGGGAATCAGCCCCAGCATTTT.

This chain joins TRBV4-2 and TRBJ2-3; tentatively, D is TRBD1 (5 bases). Trimming took off 0 bases at V and 6 bases at J, with 13 bases between the two ends. This CDR3 is built from 15 residues. In germline, CDR1 is LGHNA, CDR2 YNFKEQ. CDR3 DNA sequence: TGTGCCAGCAGCCAAGATAAGGTCAGGGCTGATACGCAGTATTTT. As protein: CASSQDKVRADTQYF.

The rearrangement joins TRBV5-6 to TRBJ1-1, with TRBD1 identical over 7 bases. The CDR3 has 14 amino acids. Germline-derived CDR1 and CDR2 are SGHDT and YYEEEE. The ends lost 3 bases at V and 3 bases at J; junction bases unmatched: 5. CDR3 bases: TGTGCCAGCAGCTCCGACAGGGCATACACTGAAGCTTTCTTT. This encodes CASSSDRAYTEAFF.

The chain couples TRBV23-1 to TRBJ1-1; 9 bases line up with TRBD1. TRBV23-1 is placed among ORFs of uncertain function. With 3 bases clipped from V and 5 bases from J, the junction kept 22 bases outside the gene matches. The length of the CDR3 is 20 residues. The chain's CDR3 is CASSQSWVKQGARGLTEAFF. For the CDR3, the DNA is TGCGCCAGCAGTCAGTCCTGGGTGAAACAGGGGGCTCGAGGACTTACTGAAGCTTTCTTT.

The genes are TRBV7-2 and TRBJ2-4; D is perhaps TRBD1 (6 bases). Germline CDR1 and CDR2: SGHTA and FQGNSA. V was shortened by 1 base and J by 6 bases, with 13 bases between the two germline ends. This CDR3 is 15 amino acids long. CDR3 DNA sequence: TGTGCCAGCAGCTTAGTCCGTCAGGGGTCAAACATTCAGTACTTC. Protein product: CASSLVRQGSNIQYF. Based on the CDR3 plus reference TRBV7-2 and TRBJ2-4, the full variable domain is GAGVSQSPSNKVTEKGKDVELRCDPISGHTALYWYRQSLGQGLEFLIYFQGNSAPDKSGLPSDRFSAERTGGSVSTLTIQRTQQEDSAVYLCASSLVRQGSNIQYFGAGTRLSVL.

This chain connects TRBV3-1 (or the pseudogene TRBV3-2) to TRBJ2-1; 11 bases line up with TRBD2. The CDR3 spans 21 residues. The trim removed 3 bases at V and 2 bases at J, leaving 18 bases unmatched. Germline V gene data show CDR1 as LGHDT and CDR2 as YNNKEL (reference sequence). CDR3: CASSQAGLAGGPDLTYNEQFF. CDR3 DNA sequence: TGTGCCAGCAGCCAGGCAGGGCTAGCGGGAGGCCCGGATCTAACCTACAATGAGCAGTTCTTC.

The rearrangement uses TRBV19 and TRBJ1-2; no definite D call. Germline loops: CDR1 LNHDA, CDR2 SQIVND (reference sequence). V was pared by 7 bases and J by 4 bases, with 16 bases between. The CDR3 has 14 amino acids. CDR3 sequence (DNA): TGTGCCAGTACCCCATGGAGAGAACCCTATGGCTACACCTTC. This encodes CASTPWREPYGYTF.

This chain joins TRBV30 and TRBJ1-1; D is ambiguous. With 0 bases removed from V and 0 bases from J, the gap between germline ends came to 5 bases. The germline gives CDR1 GTSNPN, CDR2 SVGIG (reference sequence). CDR3 size: 13 residues. CDR3 bases: TGTGCCTGGAGTGTACTTTTGAACACTGAAGCTTTCTTT. This gives the protein CAWSVLLNTEAFF.